The 25 T cell receptor beta chains given below trace back to one sample, sequenced in a study of PD-1 blockade in classical Hodgkin lymphoma. Relapse after autologous stem cell transplantation occurred in every patient, and brentuximab vedotin exposure varied. Produced via immunoSEQ multiplex PCR; TCRdb's table is partial and in-frame only. The sample lists about 46,000 clones, about 73% occurring once. The source material was peripheral blood mononuclear cells (PBMCs), sampled at baseline. These receptors all stem from a human donor with classical Hodgkin lymphoma.

The chain combines TRBV9 with TRBJ1-1, with D tentatively TRBD1 (6 bases). This CDR3 contains 15 residues. Trimming shortened V by 3 bases and J by 6 bases, and 18 bases separated the two germline ends. Germline V lookup: CDR1 SGDLS, CDR2 YYNGEE. The CDR3 reads CASSEAPNRESEAFF. The CDR3, as DNA: TGTGCCAGCAGCGAAGCACCGAACAGGGAGTCTGAAGCTTTCTTT.

The V call is TRBV30, the J call TRBJ1-3; D not resolved. Trimming took off 0 bases at V and 0 bases at J, with 24 bases between the two ends. The CDR3 sequence is 20 residues long. CDR1 and CDR2 (germline): GTSNPN, SVGIG (reference sequence). CDR3 in DNA: TGTGCCTGGAGTGTACGGACGACGGGGTGGCGGCGGAGCTCTGGAAACACCATATATTTT. Encoded protein: CAWSVRTTGWRRSSGNTIYF.

The chain's CDR3 is CASSYQHGLAGYTF. The CDR3 nucleotides are TGTGCCAGCAGTTACCAACACGGGTTAGCTGGCTACACCTTC. The J gene is TRBJ1-2, the V gene TRBV6-5; D gene ambiguous. Germline lookup yields CDR1 MNHEY and CDR2 SVGAGI. Trimming left V 2 bases short and J 7 bases short, with 14 bases between. The CDR3 runs 14 residues.

This chain links TRBV5-1 with TRBJ2-2; D might be TRBD2 (6 bases). CDR1 is SGHRS and CDR2 is YFSETQ in the germline V gene. The CDR3 is 15 amino acids. Trimming left V 7 bases short and J 0 bases short, with 13 bases between. The CDR3 DNA sequence: TGCGCCAGCCAGGGAACGGGGGCGAACACCGGGGAGCTGTTTTTT. Residues: CASQGTGANTGELFF. Full variable domain (outside the CDR3, taken from reference TRBV5-1 and TRBJ2-2): KAGVTQTPRYLIKTRGQQVTLSCSPISGHRSVSWYQQTPGQGLQFLFEYFSETQRNKGNFPGRFSGRQFSNSRSEMNVSTLELGDSALYLCASQGTGANTGELFFGEGSRLTVL.

This clone has just one count. This rearrangement joins TRBV7-9 to TRBJ2-3; 10 bases agree with TRBD2. The CDR3 totals 16 residues. Germline loops: CDR1 SEHNR, CDR2 FQNEAQ (reference sequence). J was trimmed by 1 base and V by 6 bases; bases with no gene match: 7. The chain's CDR3 is CASRLIAGGRTDTQYF. The CDR3 DNA reads as TGTGCCAGCAGACTTATAGCGGGGGGCCGCACAGATACGCAGTATTTT. The full variable domain, its missing parts supplied by reference TRBV7-9 and TRBJ2-3, is DTGVSQNPRHKITKRGQNVTFRCDPISEHNRLYWYRQTLGQGPEFLTYFQNEAQLEKSRLLSDRFSAERPKGSFSTLEIQRTEQGDSAMYLCASRLIAGGRTDTQYFGPGTRLTVL.

The chain is built from TRBV6-5 and TRBJ2-5; 7 bases agree with TRBD1. V gave up 5 bases and J gave up 5 bases; unmatched junction bases: 11. Germline V gene lookup returns CDR1 MNHEY and CDR2 SVGAGI. The length of the CDR3 is 15 residues. CDR3 bases: TGTGCCAGCAGTCCCGCAGACAGGGAAGAGGAGACCCAGTACTTC. This sequence encodes CASSPADREEETQYF.

This clone showed up just a few times. V gene TRBV6-1 combines with J gene TRBJ1-6, with 7 bases matching TRBD1. The V segment lost 4 bases and the J segment 10 bases; nucleotides outside the gene matches: 4. The germline V gene encodes CDR1 MNHNS and CDR2 SASEGT. This CDR3 contains 13 residues. The CDR3 loop reads CASSVAGGSPLHF. The DNA for the CDR3 is TGTGCCAGCAGTGTAGCAGGGGGATCACCCCTCCACTTT.

The J gene is TRBJ2-7, the V gene TRBV6-6, with D unclear. This CDR3 is built from 13 residues. Germline V gene lookup returns CDR1 MNHNY and CDR2 SVGAGI (reference sequence). Trimming removed 8 bases from V and 0 bases from J, with 11 bases in between. The CDR3 sequence: CASGLSFSYEQYF. The CDR3 DNA is TGTGCCAGCGGTTTATCGTTCTCCTACGAGCAGTACTTC.

The chain recombines TRBV7-2 with TRBJ2-7; 8 bases fit TRBD2. V lost 2 bases, J lost 0 bases, and 9 bases stayed unmatched. CDR1 is SGHTA and CDR2 is FQGNSA in the germline V gene. CDR3 length: 17 amino acids. CDR3 bases: TGTGCCAGCAGCTTAAGGGGTTCGGGAGGGGTCTCCTACGAGCAGTACTTC. This translates into CASSLRGSGGVSYEQYF.

The V call is TRBV6-5, the J call TRBJ1-5, with D possibly being TRBD1 (6 bases). V lost 6 bases, J lost 5 bases, and 17 bases lay in between. Germline lookup yields CDR1 MNHEY and CDR2 SVGAGI. The CDR3 covers 15 residues. The CDR3 sequence: CASSAQGRGHQPQHF. DNA for the CDR3: TGTGCCAGCAGCGCACAGGGTAGGGGCCATCAGCCCCAGCATTTT.

The rearrangement links TRBV19 to TRBJ1-4; D call uncertain. Looked up from germline, CDR1 is LNHDA and CDR2 is SQIVND (reference sequence). CDR3 length equals 13 residues. Trimming took 5 bases from V and 13 from J, leaving 17 bases between them. This chain's CDR3 is CASSGLIGGLLFF. The CDR3 DNA follows: TGTGCCAGTAGTGGTTTAATAGGAGGGTTACTGTTTTTT.

J is TRBJ2-1 and V is TRBV28, with TRBD1 matching 12 bases. This CDR3 has 13 residues. V was pared by 6 bases and J by 9 bases, with 3 bases of the junction left unmatched. The germline gives CDR1 MDHEN, CDR2 SYDVKM. CDR3 in amino acids: CASRGQGASEQFF. The CDR3, as DNA: TGTGCCAGCAGGGGACAGGGGGCAAGTGAGCAGTTCTTC. The full variable domain, with the rest looked up from reference TRBV28 and TRBJ2-1, is DVKVTQSSRYLVKRTGEKVFLECVQDMDHENMFWYRQDPGLGLRLIYFSYDVKMKEKGDIPEGYSVSREKKERFSLILESASTNQTSMYLCASRGQGASEQFFGPGTRLTVL.

This clone was detected a few times. V usage is TRBV5-1 and J usage is TRBJ2-3, with D possibly TRBD1 on 7 matching bases. This CDR3 is built from 17 residues. From germline, CDR1 is SGHRS and CDR2 YFSETQ. Between the trimmed V and J ends, which lost 5 bases and 2 bases, there was a span of 21 bases. DNA for the CDR3: TGCGCCAGCAGGCTCCAAGGACAGGAGGGCTTCACAGATACGCAGTATTTT. Translation: CASRLQGQEGFTDTQYF.

The chain carries TRBV5-1 and TRBJ1-2; 8 positions match TRBD1. V lost 2 bases, J lost 8 bases, and 5 bases stayed unmatched. Germline V CDR1 and CDR2: SGHRS, YFSETQ. This CDR3 contains 13 residues. The CDR3 spells CASSFQGALGYTF. CDR3 sequence (DNA): TGCGCCAGCAGCTTTCAGGGGGCGTTGGGCTACACCTTC.

This clone was seen a few times. This chain connects TRBV5-1 to TRBJ1-6; no definite D call. CDR1 SGHRS and CDR2 YFSETQ come from the germline V gene. Trimming cost V 7 bases and J 10 bases, with 15 bases left between them. The CDR3 length is 13 residues. The CDR3 sequence: CASRLETGSPLHF. In DNA, the CDR3 is TGCGCCAGCCGTCTCGAAACGGGCTCACCCCTCCACTTT.

The genes are TRBV19 and TRBJ2-5; D ambiguous. The DNA end is more similar to TRBJ2-7, so the J call may be wrong. CDR1 is LNHDA, CDR2 SQIVND, per germline (reference sequence). The CDR3 sequence is 12 residues long. CDR3 sequence reads: CATRTDSYEQYF. The DNA for the CDR3 is TGTGCCACCCGGACGGACTCCTACGAGCAGTACTTC.

The gene calls are TRBV9 and TRBJ2-1, with 8 bases lining up with TRBD2. Germline V lookup: CDR1 SGDLS, CDR2 YYNGEE. Trimming removed 0 bases from V and 8 bases from J; junction bases left unmatched: 7. The length of the CDR3 is 15 residues. In nucleotides, the CDR3 is TGTGCCAGCAGCGTAGCAAGCGGGAGCATCGATGAGCAGTTCTTC. It codes for CASSVASGSIDEQFF.

The V call is TRBV7-8, the J call TRBJ1-2; the D is unclear. CDR1 is SGHVS, CDR2 FQNEAQ, per germline. Deletions cut 5 bases from V and 2 bases from J, with 12 bases between. There are 14 residues in the CDR3. DNA for the CDR3: TGTGCCAGCAGCCGTGGACCGATGAACTATGGCTACACCTTC. As protein: CASSRGPMNYGYTF.

The rearrangement joins TRBV18 to TRBJ1-1; D may be TRBD1 (5 bases). Trimming removed 2 bases at V and 1 base at J, with 8 bases between. Per germline, CDR1 KGHSH and CDR2 LQKENI. The CDR3 loop spans 14 amino acids. DNA of the CDR3: TGTGCCAGCTCACCAAACGGGGCGAACACTGAAGCTTTCTTT. Amino acid sequence: CASSPNGANTEAFF.

This chain connects TRBV28 to TRBJ1-2; tentatively, D is TRBD1 (5 bases). The V gene lost 4 bases and the J gene lost 7 bases, with 10 bases spanning the gap. CDR3 length: 12 amino acids. CDR1 MDHEN and CDR2 SYDVKM come from the germline V gene. The CDR3 nucleotides read TGTGCCAGCAGTTCCCAGGGCCTTGGCTACACCTTC. Its translation: CASSSQGLGYTF.

This chain connects TRBV6-1 to TRBJ2-3; 12 positions match TRBD2. Germline V gene data show CDR1 as MNHNS and CDR2 as SASEGT. J lost 1 base, V lost 3 bases, and 2 bases had no gene match. The CDR3 is 16 amino acids. The CDR3 loop is CASSDGLAGRTDTQYF. The CDR3 bases are TGTGCCAGCAGTGATGGACTAGCGGGGCGCACAGATACGCAGTATTTT.

Concerning this clone itself: Other DNA variants within this sample encode the same CDR3. J is TRBJ2-1 and V is TRBV27; tentative D call: TRBD2 (6 bases). V was clipped by 2 bases and J by 4 bases, with 9 bases between them. This CDR3 is built from 14 residues. Per the germline V gene, CDR1 is MNHEY and CDR2 is SMNVEV (reference sequence). The CDR3 region is CASSLGGRYNEQFF. CDR3 coding DNA: TGTGCCAGCAGTTTAGGGGGGAGATACAATGAGCAGTTCTTC.

This clone appeared a few times. CDR3 in DNA: TGTGCCAGCAGTTTACGGGGTTCGGGGGGCTACACCTTC. It translates to CASSLRGSGGYTF. This chain connects TRBV27 to TRBJ1-2; D gene unclear. V was pared by 2 bases and J by 8 bases, with 12 bases between. CDR3 size: 13 residues. CDR1 MNHEY and CDR2 SMNVEV come from the germline V gene (reference sequence).

The CDR3 is CASSYGTGIFYEQYF. DNA of the CDR3: TGTGCCAGCAGCTACGGGACAGGAATTTTCTACGAGCAGTACTTC. This chain links TRBV11-2 with TRBJ2-7, with 8 bases matching TRBD1. The CDR3 runs 15 residues. From germline, CDR1 is SGHAT and CDR2 FQNNGV. J gave up 3 bases and V 4 bases, and 8 bases lay outside the gene matches.

This chain joins TRBV7-3 and TRBJ1-5; the D gene is possibly TRBD1 (5 bases). CDR1 and CDR2 from the germline V gene are SGHTA and FQGTGA. V was cut by 5 bases and J by 1 base, with 15 bases left in between. The CDR3 extends over 16 amino acids. CDR3 sequence (DNA): TGTGCCAGCAGCCCTCCCCAGGGAGGAAGCAATCAGCCCCAGCATTTT. Translation: CASSPPQGGSNQPQHF.